The 12 T cell receptor beta chains reported below all come from one sample, sequenced in a study of blood T cells in healthy people across ages. A sample-barcoded 5' primer and a J-beta primer mix were used in a second PCR of roughly 7 to 11 cycles. TCRdb independently ran MiXCR on the 5' RACE reads; one entry per CDR3 protein. The sample lists 950,000 to 1,200,000 distinct CDR3 sequences; around two fifths were seen once. Sequenced material: blood. The receptor set was obtained from a man between 18 and 29 years old in good health.

The gene calls are TRBV6-6 and TRBJ1-1; 8 positions match TRBD1. J lost 7 bases, V lost 4 bases, and 5 bases had no gene match. This CDR3 comprises 13 residues. Germline assignment: CDR1 MNHNY and CDR2 SVGAGI (reference sequence). The CDR3 sequence is CASSSSGGGEAFF. The CDR3 DNA sequence: TGTGCCAGCAGTTCCTCAGGGGGCGGTGAAGCTTTCTTT.

The V and J genes are TRBV4-3 and TRBJ1-2, with 7 bases that match TRBD1. Per the germline V gene, CDR1 is LGHNA and CDR2 is YSLEER. J was trimmed by 3 bases and V by 1 base; bases with no gene match: 8. The CDR3 spans 16 residues. The DNA of the CDR3 is TGCGCCAGCAGCCAAGGGACGACCGACAGGGACTATGGCTACACCTTC. Translated: CASSQGTTDRDYGYTF.

The chain employs TRBV11-2 and TRBJ2-7; D gene uncertain. V dropped 4 bases and J dropped 3 bases, with 10 bases sitting between them. The CDR3 is made up of 13 amino acids. Germline V gene data show CDR1 as SGHAT and CDR2 as FQNNGV. The DNA for the CDR3 is TGTGCCAGCAGCTCCAAAAGTTACTACGAGCAGTACTTC. Translation gives CASSSKSYYEQYF.

The CDR3 region is CASSVAGDRGSSGELFF. CDR3 coding DNA: TGTGCCAGCAGCGTAGCTGGGGACAGGGGTTCGTCCGGGGAGCTGTTTTTT. The genes are TRBV9 and TRBJ2-2; 10 bases are shared with TRBD1. This CDR3 comprises 17 residues. J was trimmed by 6 bases and V by 0 bases; bases with no gene match: 8. Germline CDR1 is SGDLS and CDR2 is YYNGEE.

The CDR3 bases are TGTGCCAGCAGTGATGGGGGGGAATACAATGAGCAGTACTTC. It codes for CASSDGGEYNEQYF. The chain couples TRBV2 to TRBJ2-7; 7 bases agree with TRBD2. CDR3 size: 14 residues. The V gene end was trimmed by 3 bases and the J gene end by 7 bases; junction bases not matched to a gene: 9. Germline-derived CDR1 and CDR2 are SNHLY and FYNNEI.

This clonotype was observed a handful of times. The chain employs TRBV25-1 and TRBJ1-2; D is ambiguous. The CDR3 runs 15 residues. Germline lookup yields CDR1 MGHDK and CDR2 SYGVNS. Trimming took off 3 bases at V and 4 bases at J, with 15 bases between the two ends. CDR3 amino acids: CASSDPVGGVYGYTF. The CDR3, as DNA: TGTGCCAGCAGTGATCCGGTGGGAGGAGTCTATGGCTACACCTTC.

As for this clonotype: The germline gene is not matched at one end of the junction; a read error may be the cause. This chain joins TRBV28 and TRBJ2-3, with 7 bases matching TRBD2. CDR1 is MDHEN and CDR2 is SYDVKM in the germline V gene. The CDR3 totals 12 residues. In DNA form, the CDR3 reads TGTACCAGCAGTTTTGGGACTAATAACCAGTATTTT. Its protein product is CTSSFGTNNQYF.

This clonotype has more than one count but fewer than ten. The V and J genes are TRBV4-1 and TRBJ2-7; D may correspond to TRBD1 or TRBD2 (5 bases each). This CDR3 is 15 amino acids long. V lost 3 bases and J 1 base, leaving 13 bases between the germline ends. Germline V gene lookup returns CDR1 MGHRA and CDR2 YSYEKL. The CDR3 coding sequence is TGCGCCAGCAGCCAGGGGACGGGTGAATCCTACGAGCAGTACTTC. It is translated as CASSQGTGESYEQYF.

The rearrangement joins TRBV10-2 to TRBJ2-5; D perhaps matches TRBD1 (5 bases). This CDR3 is 12 amino acids long. V was shortened by 6 bases and J by 4 bases, with 9 bases between the two germline ends. Germline loops: CDR1 WSHSY, CDR2 SAAADI. The CDR3 loop reads CASRATGETQYF. The CDR3 nucleotides read TGCGCCAGCAGGGCTACAGGAGAGACCCAGTACTTC.

The chain carries TRBV27 and TRBJ2-4, with 11 positions matching TRBD1. Germline lookup yields CDR1 MNHEY and CDR2 SMNVEV (reference sequence). V dropped 5 bases and J dropped 2; count of bases not matched to a gene: 8. The CDR3 runs 17 residues. The CDR3 here is CASSPQDRGLTKNIQYF. The CDR3 coding sequence is TGTGCCAGCAGTCCCCAGGACAGGGGGCTGACCAAAAACATTCAGTACTTC.

A few counts support this clonotype. V is TRBV12-3 or TRBV12-4 and J is TRBJ2-3; TRBD2 is a possible D gene (5 bases). The CDR3 sequence is 17 residues long. V was trimmed by 1 base and J by 2 bases, leaving 16 bases between them. In DNA form, the CDR3 reads TGTGCCAGCAGTTTAGGCCCGCGGGTACCAAACACAGATACGCAGTATTTT. This sequence encodes CASSLGPRVPNTDTQYF.

This sequence joins TRBV12-3 or TRBV12-4 and TRBJ1-4; 9 nucleotides line up with TRBD1. V gave up 6 bases and J gave up 5 bases; unmatched junction bases: 7. This CDR3 has 15 amino acids. For the CDR3, the DNA is TGTGCCAGCAGGACGACAGGGGGAATAAATGAAAAACTGTTTTTT. Translating it yields CASRTTGGINEKLFF.